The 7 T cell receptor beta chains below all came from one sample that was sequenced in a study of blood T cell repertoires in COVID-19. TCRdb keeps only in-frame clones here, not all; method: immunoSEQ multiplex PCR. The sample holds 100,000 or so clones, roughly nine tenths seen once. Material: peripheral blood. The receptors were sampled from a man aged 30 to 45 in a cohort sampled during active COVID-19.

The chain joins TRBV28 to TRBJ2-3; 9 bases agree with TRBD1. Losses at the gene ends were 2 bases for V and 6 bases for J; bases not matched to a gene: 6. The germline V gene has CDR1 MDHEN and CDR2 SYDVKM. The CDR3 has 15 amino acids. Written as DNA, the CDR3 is TGTGCCAGCAGTTTAGGGGGACAGGGCTGGGATACGCAGTATTTT. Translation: CASSLGGQGWDTQYF.

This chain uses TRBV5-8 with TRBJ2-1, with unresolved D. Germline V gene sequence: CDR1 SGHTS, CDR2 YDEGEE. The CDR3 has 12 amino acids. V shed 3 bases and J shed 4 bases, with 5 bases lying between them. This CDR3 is CASSSLYNEQFF. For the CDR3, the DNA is TGTGCCAGCAGCTCCCTATACAATGAGCAGTTCTTC.

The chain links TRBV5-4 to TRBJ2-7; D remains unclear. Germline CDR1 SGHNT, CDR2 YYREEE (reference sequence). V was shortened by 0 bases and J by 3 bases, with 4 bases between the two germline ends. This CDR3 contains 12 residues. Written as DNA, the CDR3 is TGTGCCAGCAGCTTGGACGGCTACGAGCAGTACTTC. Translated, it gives CASSLDGYEQYF. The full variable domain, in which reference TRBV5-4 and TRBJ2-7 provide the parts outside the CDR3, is ETGVTQSPTHLIKTRGQQVTLRCSSQSGHNTVSWYQQALGQGPQFIFQYYREEENGRGNFPPRFSGLQFPNYSSELNVNALELDDSALYLCASSLDGYEQYFGPGTRLTVT.

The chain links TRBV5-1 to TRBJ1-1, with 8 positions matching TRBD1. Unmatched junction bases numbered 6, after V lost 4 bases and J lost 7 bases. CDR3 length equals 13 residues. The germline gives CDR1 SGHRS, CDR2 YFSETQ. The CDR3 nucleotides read TGCGCCAGCAGCCTCGGACAGGGAGTTGAAGCTTTCTTT. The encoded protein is CASSLGQGVEAFF.

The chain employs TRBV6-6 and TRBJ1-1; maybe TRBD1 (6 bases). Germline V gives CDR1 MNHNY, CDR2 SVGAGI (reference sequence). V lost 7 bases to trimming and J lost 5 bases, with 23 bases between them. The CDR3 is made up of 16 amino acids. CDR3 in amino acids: CASTRSGHTKGTEAFF. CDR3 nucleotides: TGTGCCAGCACTCGATCGGGACACACAAAGGGGACTGAAGCTTTCTTT.

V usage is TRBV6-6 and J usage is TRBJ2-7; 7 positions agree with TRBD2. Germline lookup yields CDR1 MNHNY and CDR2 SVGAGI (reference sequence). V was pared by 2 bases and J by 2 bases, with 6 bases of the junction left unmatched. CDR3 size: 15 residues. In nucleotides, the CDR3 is TGTGCCAGCAGTTACGGGGACTACTCAACCTACGAGCAGTACTTC. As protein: CASSYGDYSTYEQYF.

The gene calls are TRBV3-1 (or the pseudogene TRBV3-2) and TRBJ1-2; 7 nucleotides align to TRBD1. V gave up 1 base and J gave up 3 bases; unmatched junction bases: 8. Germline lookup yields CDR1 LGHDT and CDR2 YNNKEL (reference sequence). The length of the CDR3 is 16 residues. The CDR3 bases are TGTGCCAGCAGCCAAGCCGAGGCAGGGGGAGACTATGGCTACACCTTC. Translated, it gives CASSQAEAGGDYGYTF.